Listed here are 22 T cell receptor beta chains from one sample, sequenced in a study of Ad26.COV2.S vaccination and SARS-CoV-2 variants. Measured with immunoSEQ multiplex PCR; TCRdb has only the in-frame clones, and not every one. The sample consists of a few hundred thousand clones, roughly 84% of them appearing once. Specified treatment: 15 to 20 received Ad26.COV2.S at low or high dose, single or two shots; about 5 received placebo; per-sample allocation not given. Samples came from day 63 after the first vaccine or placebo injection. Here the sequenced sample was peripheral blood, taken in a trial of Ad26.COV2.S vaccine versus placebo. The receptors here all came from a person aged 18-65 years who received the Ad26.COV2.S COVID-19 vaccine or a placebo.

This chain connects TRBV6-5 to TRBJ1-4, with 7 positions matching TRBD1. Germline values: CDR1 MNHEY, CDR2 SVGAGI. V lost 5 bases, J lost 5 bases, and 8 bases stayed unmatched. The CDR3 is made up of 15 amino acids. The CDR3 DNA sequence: TGTGCCAGCAGTATCAACAGGGGTTCAAATGAAAAACTGTTTTTT. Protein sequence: CASSINRGSNEKLFF.

The CDR3 protein is CASSEADRYSYNEQFF. CDR3 DNA sequence: TGTGCCAGCAGTGAAGCCGACAGGTACTCCTACAATGAGCAGTTCTTC. The chain uses TRBV6-1 and TRBJ2-1, with TRBD1 as a possible D gene (6 bases). The CDR3 covers 16 residues. V was clipped by 0 bases and J by 0 bases, with 9 bases between them. Germline V CDR1 and CDR2: MNHNS, SASEGT.

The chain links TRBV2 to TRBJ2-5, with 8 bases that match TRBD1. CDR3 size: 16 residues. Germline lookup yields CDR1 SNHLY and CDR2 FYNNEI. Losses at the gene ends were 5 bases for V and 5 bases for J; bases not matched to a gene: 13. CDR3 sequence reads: CASSSDPGGGRETQYF. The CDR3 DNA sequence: TGTGCCAGCAGTTCCGACCCAGGGGGCGGCCGGGAGACCCAGTACTTC.

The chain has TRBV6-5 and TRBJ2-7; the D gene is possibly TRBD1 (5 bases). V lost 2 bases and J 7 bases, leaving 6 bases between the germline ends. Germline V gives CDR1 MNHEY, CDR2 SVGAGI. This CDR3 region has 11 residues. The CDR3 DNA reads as TGTGCCAGCAGTTACAACAGGGAGCAGTACTTC. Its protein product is CASSYNREQYF.

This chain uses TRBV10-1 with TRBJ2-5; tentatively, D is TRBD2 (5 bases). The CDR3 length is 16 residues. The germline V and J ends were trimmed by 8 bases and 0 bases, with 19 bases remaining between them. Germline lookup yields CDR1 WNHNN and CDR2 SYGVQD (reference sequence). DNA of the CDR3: TGCGCCAGCCCCAGAGGGCGGCGGGTCCACCAAGAGACCCAGTACTTC. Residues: CASPRGRRVHQETQYF.

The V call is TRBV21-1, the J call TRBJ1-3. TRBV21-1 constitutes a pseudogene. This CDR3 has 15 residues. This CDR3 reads CASAHPGPSGNTIYF. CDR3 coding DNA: TGTGCCAGCGCTCACCCGGGGCCCTCTGGAAACACCATATATTTT.

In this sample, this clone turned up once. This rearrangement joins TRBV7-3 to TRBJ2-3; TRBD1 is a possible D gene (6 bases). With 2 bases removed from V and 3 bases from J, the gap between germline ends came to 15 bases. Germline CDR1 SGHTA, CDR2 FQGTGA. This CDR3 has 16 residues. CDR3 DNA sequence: TGTGCCAGCAGCTTACTTGAAAACAGGGAAACAGATACGCAGTATTTT. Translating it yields CASSLLENRETDTQYF.

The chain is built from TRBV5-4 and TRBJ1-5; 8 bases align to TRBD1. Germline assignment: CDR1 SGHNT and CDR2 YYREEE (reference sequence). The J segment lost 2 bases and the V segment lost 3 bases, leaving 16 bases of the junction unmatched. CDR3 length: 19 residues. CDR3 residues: CASSYSELGQGVGNQPQHF. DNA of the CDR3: TGTGCCAGCAGCTATAGTGAGCTTGGACAGGGAGTTGGCAATCAGCCCCAGCATTTT.

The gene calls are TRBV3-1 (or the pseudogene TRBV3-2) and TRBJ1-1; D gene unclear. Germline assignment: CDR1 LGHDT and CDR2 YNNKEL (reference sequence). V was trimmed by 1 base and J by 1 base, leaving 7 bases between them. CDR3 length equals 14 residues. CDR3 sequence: CASSQGSANTEAFF. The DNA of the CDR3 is TGTGCCAGCAGCCAAGGATCGGCGAACACTGAAGCTTTCTTT.

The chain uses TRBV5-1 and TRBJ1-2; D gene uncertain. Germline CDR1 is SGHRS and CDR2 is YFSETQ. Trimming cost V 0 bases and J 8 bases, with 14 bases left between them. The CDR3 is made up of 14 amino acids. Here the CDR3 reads CASSLGGSVRGYTF. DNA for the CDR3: TGCGCCAGCAGCTTGGGAGGGTCAGTTCGAGGCTACACCTTC.

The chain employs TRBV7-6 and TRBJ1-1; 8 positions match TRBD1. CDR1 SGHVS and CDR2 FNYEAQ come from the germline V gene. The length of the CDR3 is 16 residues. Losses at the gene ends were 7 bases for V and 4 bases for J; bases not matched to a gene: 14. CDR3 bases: TGTGCCAGCAAACCCCGTTTGGACAGGGAATTCACTGAAGCTTTCTTT. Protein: CASKPRLDREFTEAFF. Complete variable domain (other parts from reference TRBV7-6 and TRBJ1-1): GAGVSQSPRYKVTKRGQDVALRCDPISGHVSLYWYRQALGQGPEFLTYFNYEAQQDKSGLPNDRFSAERPEGSISTLTIQRTEQRDSAMYRCASKPRLDREFTEAFFGQGTRLTVV.

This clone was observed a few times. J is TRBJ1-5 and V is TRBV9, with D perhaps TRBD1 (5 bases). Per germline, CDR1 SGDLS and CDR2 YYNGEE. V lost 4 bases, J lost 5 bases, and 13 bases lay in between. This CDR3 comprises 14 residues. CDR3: CASSSDSGYQPQHF. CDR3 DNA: TGTGCCAGCAGCTCCGACAGTGGGTATCAGCCCCAGCATTTT. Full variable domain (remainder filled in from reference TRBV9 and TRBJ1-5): DSGVTQTPKHLITATGQRVTLRCSPRSGDLSVYWYQQSLDQGLQFLIQYYNGEERAKGNILERFSAQQFPDLHSELNLSSLELGDSALYFCASSSDSGYQPQHFGDGTRLSIL.

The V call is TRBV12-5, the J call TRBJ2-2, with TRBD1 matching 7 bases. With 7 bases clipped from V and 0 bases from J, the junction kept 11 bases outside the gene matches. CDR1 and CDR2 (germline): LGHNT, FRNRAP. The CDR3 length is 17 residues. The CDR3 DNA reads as TGTGCTAGTGTTCCCACCTCTACAGGGGCGAACACCGGGGAGCTGTTTTTT. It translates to CASVPTSTGANTGELFF.

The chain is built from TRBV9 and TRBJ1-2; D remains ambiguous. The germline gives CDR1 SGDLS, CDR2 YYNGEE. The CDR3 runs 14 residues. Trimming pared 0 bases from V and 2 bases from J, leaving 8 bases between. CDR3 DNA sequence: TGTGCCAGCAGCGTAGGGACGGAAAACTATGGCTACACCTTC. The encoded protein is CASSVGTENYGYTF.

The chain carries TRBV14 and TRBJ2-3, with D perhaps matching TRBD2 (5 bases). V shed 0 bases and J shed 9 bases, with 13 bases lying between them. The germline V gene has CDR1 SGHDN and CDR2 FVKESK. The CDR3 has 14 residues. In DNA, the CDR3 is TGTGCCAGCAGCCAAGATTCGCGGGTGGGAACGCAGTATTTT. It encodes CASSQDSRVGTQYF.

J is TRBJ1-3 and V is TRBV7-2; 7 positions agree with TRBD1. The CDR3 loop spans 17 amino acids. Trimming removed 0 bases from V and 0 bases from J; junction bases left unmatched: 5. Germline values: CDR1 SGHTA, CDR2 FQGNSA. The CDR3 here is CASSLAIGQVSGNTIYF. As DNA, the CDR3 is TGTGCCAGCAGCTTAGCGATTGGACAGGTCTCTGGAAACACCATATATTTT.

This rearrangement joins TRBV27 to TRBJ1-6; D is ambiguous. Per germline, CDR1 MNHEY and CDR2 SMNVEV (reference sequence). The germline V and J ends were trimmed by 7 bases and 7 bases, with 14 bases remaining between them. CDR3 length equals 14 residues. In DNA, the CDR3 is TGTGCCAGCACCATGCGACCCAAAAATTCACCCCTCCACTTT. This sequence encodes CASTMRPKNSPLHF.

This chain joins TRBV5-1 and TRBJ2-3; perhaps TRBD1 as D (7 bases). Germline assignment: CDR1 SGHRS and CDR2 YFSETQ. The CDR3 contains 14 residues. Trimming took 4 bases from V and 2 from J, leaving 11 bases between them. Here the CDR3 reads CASSGGTVTDTQYF. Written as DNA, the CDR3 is TGCGCCAGCAGCGGGGGGACAGTCACAGATACGCAGTATTTT.

The DNA for the CDR3 is TGTGCCAGCAGAACCACAGGGTTGGGGGAGCAGTACTTC. Translating gives CASRTTGLGEQYF. The chain employs TRBV27 and TRBJ2-7; weak D call: TRBD1 (6 bases). CDR3 length equals 13 residues. With 6 bases removed from V and 7 bases from J, the gap between germline ends came to 16 bases. The V gene's germline CDR1 is MNHEY and CDR2 SMNVEV (reference sequence).

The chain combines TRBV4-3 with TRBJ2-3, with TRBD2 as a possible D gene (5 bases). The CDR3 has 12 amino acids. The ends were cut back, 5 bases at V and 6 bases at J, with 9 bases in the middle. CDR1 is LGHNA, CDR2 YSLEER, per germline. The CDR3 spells CASSLSGDTQYF. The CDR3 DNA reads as TGCGCCAGCAGCTTATCGGGGGATACGCAGTATTTT.

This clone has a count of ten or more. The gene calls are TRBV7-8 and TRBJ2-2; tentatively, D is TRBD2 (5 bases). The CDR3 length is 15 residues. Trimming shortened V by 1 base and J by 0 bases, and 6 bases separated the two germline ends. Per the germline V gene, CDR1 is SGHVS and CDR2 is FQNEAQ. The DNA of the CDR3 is TGTGCCAGCAGCTTAGTTAGCGCGAACACCGGGGAGCTGTTTTTT. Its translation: CASSLVSANTGELFF.

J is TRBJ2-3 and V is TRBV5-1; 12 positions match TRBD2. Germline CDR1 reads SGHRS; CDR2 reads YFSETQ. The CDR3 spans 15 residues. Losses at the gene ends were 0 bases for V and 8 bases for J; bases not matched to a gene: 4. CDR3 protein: CASSLGTSGGLTQYF. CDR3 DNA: TGCGCCAGCAGCTTGGGTACTAGCGGGGGGCTTACGCAGTATTTT.